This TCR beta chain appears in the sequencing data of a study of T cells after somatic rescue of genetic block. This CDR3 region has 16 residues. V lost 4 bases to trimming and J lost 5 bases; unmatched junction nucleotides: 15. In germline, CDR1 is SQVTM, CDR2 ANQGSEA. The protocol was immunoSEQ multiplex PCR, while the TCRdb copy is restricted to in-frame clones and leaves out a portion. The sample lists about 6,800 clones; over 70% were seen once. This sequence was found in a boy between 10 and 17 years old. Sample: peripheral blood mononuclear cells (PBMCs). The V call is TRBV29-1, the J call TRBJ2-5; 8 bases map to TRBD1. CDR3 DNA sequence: TGCAGCGTTGCCGAGACAGGGGAGGACCCCAGGGAGACCCAGTACTTC. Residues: CSVAETGEDPRETQYF.